These 9 T cell receptor beta chains share one sample of origin, sequenced in a study of cytomegalovirus exposure and HLA in healthy donors. The PCR made use of 60 Vbeta and 13 Jbeta primers. This table comes from immunoSEQ multiplex PCR, and its TCRdb copy is limited to in-frame clones, with some not included. The repertoire consists of 150,000 to 200,000 clones, with about three quarters occurring once and the leading ten covering approximately 1.5%. The source material was PBMCs. Receptor source: a woman in her 30s in good health and CMV-seronegative.

This chain joins TRBV27 and TRBJ1-6; D ambiguous. Trimming cost V 3 bases and J 10 bases, with 22 bases left between them. Germline CDR1 reads MNHEY; CDR2 reads SMNVEV (reference sequence). This CDR3 comprises 17 residues. This CDR3 reads CASSLFQVVGEASPLHF. The CDR3 nucleotides read TGTGCCAGCAGTTTGTTCCAGGTTGTTGGGGAGGCGTCACCCCTCCACTTT.

V usage is TRBV15 and J usage is TRBJ1-1; no firm D call. The CDR3 contains 13 residues. The ends were cut back, 5 bases at V and 2 bases at J, with 9 bases in the middle. Germline V gene data show CDR1 as LNHNV and CDR2 as YYDKDF (reference sequence). The CDR3 region has the DNA TGTGCCACCAGCCACAGCCTTAACACTGAAGCTTTCTTT. It specifies CATSHSLNTEAFF.

This rearrangement joins TRBV5-1 to TRBJ2-1; 8 bases line up with TRBD2. Trimming cost V 5 bases and J 1 base; bases outside gene matches: 11. Germline CDR1 and CDR2: SGHRS and YFSETQ. The CDR3 is made up of 17 amino acids. The CDR3 DNA sequence: TGCGCCAGCAGTCCCGATAGCGGGGAGTTATCCTACAATGAGCAGTTCTTC. Translating it yields CASSPDSGELSYNEQFF.

V and J are TRBV4-1 and TRBJ1-2; D is possibly TRBD1 (6 bases). Trimming took off 1 base at V and 2 bases at J, with 11 bases between the two ends. This CDR3 has 15 residues. The germline V gene encodes CDR1 MGHRA and CDR2 YSYEKL. DNA for the CDR3: TGCGCCAGCAGCCAAGGGACAGCCTTGAACTATGGCTACACCTTC. As protein: CASSQGTALNYGYTF.

The chain carries TRBV11-1 and TRBJ1-1; a possible D gene is TRBD1 (5 bases). The germline V gene encodes CDR1 SGHAT and CDR2 FQDESV (reference sequence). V lost 5 bases and J lost 4, with 17 bases in between. The CDR3 contains 15 residues. The CDR3 spells CASSGSRVTGTEAFF. Written as DNA, the CDR3 is TGTGCCAGCAGCGGAAGCAGGGTGACGGGCACTGAAGCTTTCTTT.

This clone was picked up one time. The chain has TRBV10-3 and TRBJ1-1, with unresolved D. The CDR3 totals 15 residues. With 1 base removed from V and 3 bases from J, the gap between germline ends came to 12 bases. Germline values: CDR1 ENHRY, CDR2 SYGVKD. The CDR3 here is CAISEFPGTDTEAFF. The CDR3 DNA follows: TGTGCCATCAGTGAGTTTCCGGGTACTGACACTGAAGCTTTCTTT.

In this sample, this clone turned up a few times. The rearrangement joins TRBV14 to TRBJ1-2; TRBD1 matches 7 bases. CDR3 size: 13 residues. Germline values: CDR1 SGHDN, CDR2 FVKESK. The V gene end was trimmed by 4 bases and the J gene end by 3 bases; junction bases not matched to a gene: 2. CDR3 DNA sequence: TGTGCCAGCAGCCGCCAGGGGGACTATGGCTACACCTTC. Its protein product is CASSRQGDYGYTF.

The chain links TRBV9 to TRBJ1-1; tentatively, D is TRBD1 (6 bases). The germline CDR1 and CDR2 sequences are SGDLS and YYNGEE. V was pared by 5 bases and J by 1 base, with 9 bases between. There are 13 residues in the CDR3. In nucleotides, the CDR3 is TGTGCCAGCAGGGCGACAGGGAACACTGAAGCTTTCTTT. It yields the protein CASRATGNTEAFF.

The chain links TRBV13 to TRBJ2-1, with D unclear. This CDR3 has 15 amino acids. The V end was cut by 5 bases, the J end by 10 bases, with 21 bases between. Germline CDR1 PRHDT, CDR2 FYEKMQ (reference sequence). CDR3 in DNA: TGTGCCAGCAGCCCTACCGCCCCTTTTGGTGAAGAGCAGTTCTTC. It specifies CASSPTAPFGEEQFF.